This TCR beta chain was sequenced for a study of blood T cell repertoires in COVID-19. Overall study context: Samples representing acute and convalescent COVID-19 were sourced from the United States, Italy and Spain. PBMCs, B-cell-depleted T cells, or T cells were the source of the cDNA or gDNA that made up the material.

CDR3 length equals 16 residues. Per germline, CDR1 SGHRS and CDR2 YFSETQ. V gave up 7 bases and J gave up 5 bases; unmatched junction bases: 16. In the original analysis: Amplification with reference gene primers provided the estimates of nucleated cell counts. Sequencing used immunoSEQ multiplex PCR; TCRdb keeps in-frame clones, though not all of them. V and J calls and clone size come straight from that table; D and trimming were deduced from the DNA. The sample carries approximately 670,000 clones, about nine tenths recorded once. V is TRBV5-1 and J is TRBJ2-7, with 9 bases aligning to TRBD1. Specimen: peripheral blood. This clonotype originated in a woman between 18 and 30 years old with acute or convalescent COVID-19. DNA for the CDR3: TGCGCCAGCGCTTCAGGTAGCAGGACAGGGGTGCACGAGCAGTACTTC. Its protein product is CASASGSRTGVHEQYF.